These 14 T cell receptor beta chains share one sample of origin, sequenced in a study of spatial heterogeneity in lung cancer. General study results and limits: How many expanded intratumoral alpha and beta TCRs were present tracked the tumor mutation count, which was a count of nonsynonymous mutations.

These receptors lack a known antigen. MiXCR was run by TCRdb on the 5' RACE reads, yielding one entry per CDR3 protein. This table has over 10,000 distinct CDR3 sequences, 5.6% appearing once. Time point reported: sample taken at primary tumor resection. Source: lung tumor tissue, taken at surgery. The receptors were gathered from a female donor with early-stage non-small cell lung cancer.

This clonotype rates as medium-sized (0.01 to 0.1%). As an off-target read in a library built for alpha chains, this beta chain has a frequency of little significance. Here the CDR3 DNA reads TGTGCCAGCAGCCGACAGGGGATGACCTATAATTCACCCCTCCACTTT. The encoded protein is CASSRQGMTYNSPLHF. The genes are TRBV9 and TRBJ1-6, with 8 bases matching TRBD1. Unmatched junction bases numbered 5, after V lost 4 bases and J lost 2 bases. This CDR3 has 16 amino acids. The germline gives CDR1 SGDLS, CDR2 YYNGEE.

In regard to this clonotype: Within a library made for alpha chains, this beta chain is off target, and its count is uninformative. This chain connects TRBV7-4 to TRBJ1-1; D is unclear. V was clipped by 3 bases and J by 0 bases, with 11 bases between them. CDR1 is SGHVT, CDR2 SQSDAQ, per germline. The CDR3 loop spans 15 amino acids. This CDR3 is CASSFLGGMNTEAFF. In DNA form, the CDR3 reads TGTGCCAGCAGCTTTTTGGGCGGAATGAACACTGAAGCTTTCTTT.

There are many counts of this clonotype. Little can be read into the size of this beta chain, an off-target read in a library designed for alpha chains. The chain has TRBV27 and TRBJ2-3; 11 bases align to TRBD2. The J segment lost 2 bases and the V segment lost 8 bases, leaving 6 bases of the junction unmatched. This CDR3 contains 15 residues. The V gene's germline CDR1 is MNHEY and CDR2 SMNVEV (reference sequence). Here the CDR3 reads CASALAGGSTDTQYF. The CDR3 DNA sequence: TGTGCCAGCGCATTAGCGGGGGGGTCCACAGATACGCAGTATTTT.

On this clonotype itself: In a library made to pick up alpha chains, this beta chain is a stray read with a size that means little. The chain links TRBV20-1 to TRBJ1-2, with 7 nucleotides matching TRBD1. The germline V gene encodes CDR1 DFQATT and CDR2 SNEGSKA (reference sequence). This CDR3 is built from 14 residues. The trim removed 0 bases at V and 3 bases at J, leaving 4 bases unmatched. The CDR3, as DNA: TGCAGTGCTAGAGAGCTTGGGACAGACTATGGCTACACCTTC. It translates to CSARELGTDYGYTF.

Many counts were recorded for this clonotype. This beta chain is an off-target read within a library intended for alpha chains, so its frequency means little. The CDR3 loop is CAISELLLAGGTSGANVLTF. The CDR3 DNA follows: TGTGCCATCAGTGAGCTTCTCCTAGCGGGGGGTACCTCTGGGGCCAACGTCCTGACTTTC. V and J are TRBV10-3 and TRBJ2-6, with TRBD2 matching 11 bases. J was trimmed by 0 bases and V by 2 bases; bases with no gene match: 9. CDR3 size: 20 residues. Germline-derived CDR1 and CDR2 are ENHRY and SYGVKD.

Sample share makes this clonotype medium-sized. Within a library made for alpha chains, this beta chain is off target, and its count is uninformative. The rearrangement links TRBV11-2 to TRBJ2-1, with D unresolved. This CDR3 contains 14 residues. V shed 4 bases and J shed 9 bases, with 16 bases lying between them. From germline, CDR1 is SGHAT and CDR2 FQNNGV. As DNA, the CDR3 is TGTGCCAGCAGCTCCCAGCCGAGGTTGGGTGAGCAGTTCTTC. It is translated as CASSSQPRLGEQFF. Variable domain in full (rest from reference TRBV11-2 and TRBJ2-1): EAGVAQSPRYKIIEKRQSVAFWCNPISGHATLYWYQQILGQGPKLLIQFQNNGVVDDSQLPKDRFSAERLKGVDSTLKIQPAKLEDSAVYLCASSSQPRLGEQFFGPGTRLTVL.

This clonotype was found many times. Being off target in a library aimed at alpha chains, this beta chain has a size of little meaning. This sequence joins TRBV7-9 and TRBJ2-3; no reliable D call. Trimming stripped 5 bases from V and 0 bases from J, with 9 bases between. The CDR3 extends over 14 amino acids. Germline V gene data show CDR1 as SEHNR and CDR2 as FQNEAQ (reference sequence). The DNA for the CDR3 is TGTGCCAGCAGCCGTAGCTCTAGCACAGATACGCAGTATTTT. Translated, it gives CASSRSSSTDTQYF. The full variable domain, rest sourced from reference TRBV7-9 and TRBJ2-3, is DTGVSQNPRHKITKRGQNVTFRCDPISEHNRLYWYRQTLGQGPEFLTYFQNEAQLEKSRLLSDRFSAERPKGSFSTLEIQRTEQGDSAMYLCASSRSSSTDTQYFGPGTRLTVL.

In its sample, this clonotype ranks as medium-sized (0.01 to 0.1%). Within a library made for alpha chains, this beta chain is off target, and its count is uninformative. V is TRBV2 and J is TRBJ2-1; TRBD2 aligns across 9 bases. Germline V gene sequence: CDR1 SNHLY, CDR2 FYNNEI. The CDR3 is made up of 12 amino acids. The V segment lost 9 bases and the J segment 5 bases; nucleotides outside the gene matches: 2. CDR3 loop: CARTSGNNEQFF. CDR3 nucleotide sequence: TGTGCCAGGACTAGCGGAAACAATGAGCAGTTCTTC.

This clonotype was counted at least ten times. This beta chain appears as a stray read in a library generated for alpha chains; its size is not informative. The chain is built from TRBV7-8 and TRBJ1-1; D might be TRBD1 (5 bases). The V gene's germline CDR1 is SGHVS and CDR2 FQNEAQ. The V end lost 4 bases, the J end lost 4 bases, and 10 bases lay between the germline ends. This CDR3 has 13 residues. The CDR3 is CASSSDQGTEAFF. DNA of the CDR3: TGTGCCAGCAGCTCCGATCAGGGCACTGAAGCTTTCTTT.

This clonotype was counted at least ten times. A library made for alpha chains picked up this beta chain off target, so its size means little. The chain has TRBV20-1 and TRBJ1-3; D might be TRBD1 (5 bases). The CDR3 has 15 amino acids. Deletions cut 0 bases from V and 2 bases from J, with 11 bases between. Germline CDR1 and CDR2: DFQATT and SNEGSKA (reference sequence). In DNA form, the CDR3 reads TGCAGTGCTAGAGATGGGGGGACGGCTGGAAACACCATATATTTT. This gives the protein CSARDGGTAGNTIYF.

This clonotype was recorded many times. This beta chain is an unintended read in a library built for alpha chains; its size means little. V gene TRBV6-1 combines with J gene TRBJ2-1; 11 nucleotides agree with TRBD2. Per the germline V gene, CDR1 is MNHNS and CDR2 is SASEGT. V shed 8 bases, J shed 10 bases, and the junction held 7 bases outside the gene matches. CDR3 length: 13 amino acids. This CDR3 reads CASGLAGGREQFF. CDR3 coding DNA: TGTGCCAGCGGGCTAGCGGGGGGACGAGAGCAGTTCTTC.

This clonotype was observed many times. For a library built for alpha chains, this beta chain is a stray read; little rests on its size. In DNA, the CDR3 is TGTGCCAGCAGAACGGGGCAGCCAGGTCAGCCCCAGCATTTT. It yields the protein CASRTGQPGQPQHF. The V gene is TRBV28, the J gene TRBJ1-5, with D tentatively TRBD1 (5 bases). The CDR3 length is 14 residues. Trimming stripped 6 bases from V and 6 bases from J, with 15 bases between. Germline-derived CDR1 and CDR2 are MDHEN and SYDVKM.

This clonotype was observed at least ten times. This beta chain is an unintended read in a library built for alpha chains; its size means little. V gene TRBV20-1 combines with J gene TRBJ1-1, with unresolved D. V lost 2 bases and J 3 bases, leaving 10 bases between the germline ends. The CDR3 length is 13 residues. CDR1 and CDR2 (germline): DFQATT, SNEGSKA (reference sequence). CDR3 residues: CSARHRTYTEAFF. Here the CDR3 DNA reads TGCAGTGCTAGACACAGAACCTACACTGAAGCTTTCTTT.

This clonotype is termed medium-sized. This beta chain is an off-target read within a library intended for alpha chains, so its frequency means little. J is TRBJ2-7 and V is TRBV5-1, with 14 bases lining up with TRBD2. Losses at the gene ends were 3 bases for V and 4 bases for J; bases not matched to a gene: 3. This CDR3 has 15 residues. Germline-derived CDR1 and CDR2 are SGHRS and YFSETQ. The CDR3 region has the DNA TGCGCCAGCAGCTCCAGGACTAGCGGGGGGTACGAGCAGTACTTC. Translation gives CASSSRTSGGYEQYF.